This is a list of T cell receptor beta chains from one sample in a study of CD8 T cells in ankylosing spondylitis. TCRdb recomputed calls from the 5' RACE reads with MiXCR, one row per CDR3 protein. The table lists about 500,000 distinct CDR3 sequences, 5.3% of them singletons. The sequencing sample was made of blood, either unsorted or a sorted T cell fraction (not recorded which). These receptors originate from a male donor with ankylosing spondylitis. The CDR3 runs from the conserved cysteine through the conserved F or W. The order of the fields is J gene, V gene, D gene, clone size, CDR3 DNA, CDR3 protein. The D gene is left open where the match is weak. Not every row has a clone size; where given, it reads once, few, many or a size class.

J: TRBJ1-1; V: TRBV7-9; D: -; size: many; DNA: TGTGCCAGCAGCATTCAGGGAGGAGGGAACACTGAAGCTTTCTTT; CDR3: CASSIQGGGNTEAFF
J: TRBJ2-5; V: TRBV3-1; D: -; size: -; DNA: TGTGCCAGCAGCCAGATGGCAGGGGAAGAGACCCAGTACTTC; CDR3: CASSQMAGEETQYF
J: TRBJ2-1; V: TRBV4-3; D: -; size: many; DNA: TGCGCCAGCAGCCAAATCCCGTTCTCCTACAATGAGCAGTTCTTC; CDR3: CASSQIPFSYNEQFF
J: TRBJ2-7; V: TRBV7-9; D: -; size: few; DNA: TGTGCCAGCAGCCCCGCGGGGGGACAGGTGTTGGTGTACGAGCAGTACTTC; CDR3: CASSPAGGQVLVYEQYF
J: TRBJ2-1; V: TRBV12-3/TRBV12-4; D: TRBD2; size: once; DNA: TGTGCCCGCAGTTTAGCGTGGGGTAGCGGGGGAACCTACAATGAGCAGTTCTTC; CDR3: CARSLAWGSGGTYNEQFF
J: TRBJ2-2; V: TRBV7-9; D: -; size: many; DNA: TGTGCCAGCGAAGTCGGGGAGCTGTTTTTT; CDR3: CASEVGELFF
J: TRBJ2-1; V: TRBV24-1; D: TRBD1; size: few; DNA: TGTGCCACCAGTGACCCAAGGGACAGGGTAGGAAATGAGCAGTTCTTC; CDR3: CATSDPRDRVGNEQFF
J: TRBJ2-7; V: TRBV27; D: TRBD2; size: many; DNA: TGTGCCAGCGGACTAGCGGAGTCCTACGAGCAGTACTTC; CDR3: CASGLAESYEQYF
J: TRBJ2-3; V: TRBV9; D: TRBD2; size: many; DNA: TGTGCCAGCAGCGTAGGAGGCTGGGGAGGGACAGATACGCAGTATTTT; CDR3: CASSVGGWGGTDTQYF
J: TRBJ1-4; V: TRBV5-1; D: -; size: many; DNA: TGCGCCAGCAGCGGTCCAGGAGCAACTAATGAAAAACTGTTTTTT; CDR3: CASSGPGATNEKLFF
J: TRBJ1-6; V: TRBV3-1; D: -; size: -; DNA: TGTGCCAGCAGCCCAAGCGGACATCTAAATTCACCCCTCCACTTT; CDR3: CASSPSGHLNSPLHF
J: TRBJ2-5; V: TRBV7-9; D: -; size: many; DNA: TGTGCCAGCAGCCCGGGAGAGACCCAGTACTTC; CDR3: CASSPGETQYF
J: TRBJ1-1; V: TRBV20-1; D: -; size: many; DNA: TGCAGTGTCCAGGCCGGACACATGAACACTGAAGCTTTCTTT; CDR3: CSVQAGHMNTEAFF
J: TRBJ2-1; V: TRBV6-1; D: -; size: -; DNA: TGTGCCAGCAGTGCCCGACAGCGGCACAATGAGCAGTTCTTC; CDR3: CASSARQRHNEQFF
J: TRBJ2-7; V: TRBV4-3; D: TRBD1; size: many; DNA: TGCGCCAGCAGCCCGGGACAGGGGGCCGACGAGCAGTACTTC; CDR3: CASSPGQGADEQYF
J: TRBJ2-3; V: TRBV27; D: -; size: many; DNA: TGTGCCAGCAGTCTACCGGGTCGCGATTTT; CDR3: CASSLPGRDF
J: TRBJ1-1; V: TRBV18; D: TRBD1; size: few; DNA: TGTGCCAGCTCACCACGAACGGGACAGCAGAACACTGAAGCTTTCTTT; CDR3: CASSPRTGQQNTEAFF
J: TRBJ2-1; V: TRBV7-2; D: -; size: few; DNA: TGTGCCAGCAGCCCCGGGCGAGCCGATAATAAGTTCTTC; CDR3: CASSPGRADNKFF
J: TRBJ2-7; V: TRBV5-1; D: -; size: -; DNA: TGCGCCAGCAGCTTCTGGGCCTCACCCGCCTACGAGCAGTACTTC; CDR3: CASSFWASPAYEQYF
J: TRBJ1-3; V: TRBV10-3; D: -; size: many; DNA: TGTGCCATCAGTGAGACCACTGGTGGAAACACCATATATTTT; CDR3: CAISETTGGNTIYF
J: TRBJ1-1; V: TRBV4-3; D: -; size: many; DNA: TGCGCCAGCAGCCGACAGGTTTTGAACACTGAAGCTTTCTTT; CDR3: CASSRQVLNTEAFF
J: TRBJ1-4; V: TRBV5-1; D: -; size: many; DNA: TGCGCCAGCAGCTTGGGGGTGGCAGAAAAACTGTTTTTT; CDR3: CASSLGVAEKLFF
J: TRBJ2-2; V: TRBV6-2/TRBV6-3; D: TRBD1; size: many; DNA: TGTGCCAGCAGTATCCAACAGGGGGCGGCCGGGGAGCTGTTTTTT; CDR3: CASSIQQGAAGELFF
J: TRBJ1-6; V: TRBV4-3; D: TRBD1; size: many; DNA: TGCGCCAGCAGCCAGGGGACAGGCGCCGGGGTACCCCTCCACTTT; CDR3: CASSQGTGAGVPLHF
J: TRBJ2-5; V: TRBV7-2; D: -; size: many; DNA: TGTGCCAGCAGCTTAGTGTTTGCAGGGAGGGAGACCCAGTACTTC; CDR3: CASSLVFAGRETQYF
J: TRBJ2-7; V: TRBV4-2; D: -; size: many; DNA: TGTGCCAGCAGCCAAGACTCGGGATACTCCTACGAGCAGTACTTC; CDR3: CASSQDSGYSYEQYF
J: TRBJ2-7; V: TRBV20-1; D: -; size: many; DNA: TGCAGTGCAAGACTTATTCAGAGCCCCTACGAGCAGTACTTC; CDR3: CSARLIQSPYEQYF
J: TRBJ2-7; V: TRBV20-1; D: -; size: many; DNA: TGCAGTGCTAGGCTGTTTTACGAGCAGTACTTC; CDR3: CSARLFYEQYF
J: TRBJ1-2; V: TRBV7-9; D: -; size: -; DNA: TGTGCCAGCAGCTTAGATGGGGCGCGCGGCTACACCTTC; CDR3: CASSLDGARGYTF
J: TRBJ1-1; V: TRBV20-1; D: -; size: many; DNA: TGCAGTGCCGGGCGGGGGATGAACACTGAAGCTTTCTTT; CDR3: CSAGRGMNTEAFF
J: TRBJ2-7; V: TRBV13; D: -; size: -; DNA: TGTGCCAGCAGCTTAGGAAGATTTAAGGAGCAGTACTTC; CDR3: CASSLGRFKEQYF
J: TRBJ2-1; V: TRBV7-8; D: -; size: few; DNA: TGTGCCAGCAGCCCAGGGCGGGATGAGCAGTTCTTC; CDR3: CASSPGRDEQFF
J: TRBJ2-2; V: TRBV27; D: -; size: -; DNA: TGTGCCAGCAGTTTGAGTTGGAGGACCGGGGAGCTGTTTTTT; CDR3: CASSLSWRTGELFF
J: TRBJ2-1; V: TRBV19; D: -; size: few; DNA: TGTGCCAGTAGTATTGATGGAGTCACCTCCTACAATGAGCAGTTCTTC; CDR3: CASSIDGVTSYNEQFF
J: TRBJ2-7; V: TRBV7-9; D: -; size: many; DNA: TGTGCCAGCAGCTTAGCGGGTAGGGATGGAGCCTACGAGCAGTACTTC; CDR3: CASSLAGRDGAYEQYF
J: TRBJ1-5; V: TRBV20-1; D: -; size: many; DNA: TGCAGTGCCCACCGACAGGCGGGCAATCAGCCCCAGCATTTT; CDR3: CSAHRQAGNQPQHF
J: TRBJ1-1; V: TRBV12-3/TRBV12-4; D: -; size: many; DNA: TGTGCCAGCAGTTTTTGGTCCAGCTTAAACACTGAAGCTTTCTTT; CDR3: CASSFWSSLNTEAFF
J: TRBJ2-7; V: TRBV12-3/TRBV12-4; D: -; size: many; DNA: TGTGCCAGCAGGAGAAGCTCAGCTACCTACGAGCAGTACTTC; CDR3: CASRRSSATYEQYF
J: TRBJ2-3; V: TRBV27; D: TRBD2; size: many; DNA: TGTGCCAGCAGTGCGGGACTAGCGGGGATCACAGATACGCAGTATTTT; CDR3: CASSAGLAGITDTQYF
J: TRBJ2-3; V: TRBV29-1; D: -; size: many; DNA: TGCAGCGTTGCTGGGGGTCAAGGAGGTACAGATACGCAGTATTTT; CDR3: CSVAGGQGGTDTQYF
J: TRBJ2-1; V: TRBV5-1; D: -; size: few; DNA: TGCGCCAGCAGCCCCACCTGGGGGTCCTACAATGAGCAGTTCTTC; CDR3: CASSPTWGSYNEQFF